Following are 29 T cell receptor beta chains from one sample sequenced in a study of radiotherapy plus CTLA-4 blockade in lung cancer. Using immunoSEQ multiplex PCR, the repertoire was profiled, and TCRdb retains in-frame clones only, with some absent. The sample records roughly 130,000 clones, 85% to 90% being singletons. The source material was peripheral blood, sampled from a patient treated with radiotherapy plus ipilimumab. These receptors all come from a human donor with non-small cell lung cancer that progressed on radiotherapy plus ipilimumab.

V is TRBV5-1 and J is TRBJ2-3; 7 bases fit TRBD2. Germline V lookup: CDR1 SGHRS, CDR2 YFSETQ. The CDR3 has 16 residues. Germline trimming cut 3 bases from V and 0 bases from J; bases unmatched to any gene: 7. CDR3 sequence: CASSSLVAGSTDTQYF. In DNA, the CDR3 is TGCGCCAGCAGCTCACTAGTAGCGGGCAGCACAGATACGCAGTATTTT.

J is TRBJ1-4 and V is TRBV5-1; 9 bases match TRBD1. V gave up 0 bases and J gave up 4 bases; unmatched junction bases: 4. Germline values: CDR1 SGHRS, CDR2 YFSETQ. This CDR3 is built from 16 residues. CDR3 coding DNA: TGCGCCAGCAGCTTGGCCGGGACAGGGATTAATGAAAAACTGTTTTTT. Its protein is CASSLAGTGINEKLFF.

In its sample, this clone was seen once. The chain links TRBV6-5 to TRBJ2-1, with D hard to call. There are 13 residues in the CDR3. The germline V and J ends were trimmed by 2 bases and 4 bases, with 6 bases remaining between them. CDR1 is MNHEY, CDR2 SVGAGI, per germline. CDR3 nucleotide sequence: TGTGCCAGCAGTTACACCCGATACAATGAGCAGTTCTTC. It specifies CASSYTRYNEQFF.

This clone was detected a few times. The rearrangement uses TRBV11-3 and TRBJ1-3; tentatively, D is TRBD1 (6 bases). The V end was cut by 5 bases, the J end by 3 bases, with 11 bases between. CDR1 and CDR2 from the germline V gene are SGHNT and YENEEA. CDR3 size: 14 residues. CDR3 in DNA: TGTGCCAGCAGCGGATTACAGGGTGGAAACACCATATATTTT. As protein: CASSGLQGGNTIYF.

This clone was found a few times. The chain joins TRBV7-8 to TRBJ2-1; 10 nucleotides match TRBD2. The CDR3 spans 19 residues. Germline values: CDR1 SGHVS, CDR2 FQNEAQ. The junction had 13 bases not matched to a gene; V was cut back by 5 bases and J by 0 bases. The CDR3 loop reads CASSTIRTSGTTSYNEQFF. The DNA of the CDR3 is TGTGCCAGCAGCACCATTAGGACTAGCGGAACCACCTCCTACAATGAGCAGTTCTTC.

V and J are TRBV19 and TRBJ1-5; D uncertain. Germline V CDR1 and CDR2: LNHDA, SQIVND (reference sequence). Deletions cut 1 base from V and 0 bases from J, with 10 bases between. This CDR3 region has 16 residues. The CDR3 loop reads CASSIGQSYSNQPQHF. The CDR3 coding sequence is TGTGCCAGTAGTATAGGGCAGAGCTATAGCAATCAGCCCCAGCATTTT.

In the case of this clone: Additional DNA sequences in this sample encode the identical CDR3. The CDR3 is CASSELYEQYF. The CDR3 DNA is TGTGCCAGCAGTGAATTGTACGAGCAGTACTTC. This chain links TRBV6-1 with TRBJ2-7; D is uncertain. Trimming took off 2 bases at V and 4 bases at J, with 3 bases between the two ends. In germline, CDR1 is MNHNS, CDR2 SASEGT. The CDR3 is 11 amino acids.

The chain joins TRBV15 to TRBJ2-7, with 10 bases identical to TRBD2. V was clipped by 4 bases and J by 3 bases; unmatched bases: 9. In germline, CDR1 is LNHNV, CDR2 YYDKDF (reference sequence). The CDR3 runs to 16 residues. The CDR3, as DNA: TGTGCCACCAGCACCTTAGCGGGAGGAACAAGCTACGAGCAGTACTTC. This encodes CATSTLAGGTSYEQYF. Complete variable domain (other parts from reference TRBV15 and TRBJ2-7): DAMVIQNPRYQVTQFGKPVTLSCSQTLNHNVMYWYQQKSSQAPKLLFHYYDKDFNNEADTPDNFQSRRPNTSFCFLDIRSPGLGDTAMYLCATSTLAGGTSYEQYFGPGTRLTVT.

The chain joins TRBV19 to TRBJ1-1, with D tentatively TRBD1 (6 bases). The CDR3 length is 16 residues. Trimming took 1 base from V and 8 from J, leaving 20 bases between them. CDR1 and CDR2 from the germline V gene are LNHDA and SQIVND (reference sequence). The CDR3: CASSIASGLGTKEAFF. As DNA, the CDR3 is TGTGCCAGTAGTATAGCTTCAGGGTTGGGGACAAAAGAAGCTTTCTTT. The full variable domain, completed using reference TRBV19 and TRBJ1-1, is DGGITQSPKYLFRKEGQNVTLSCEQNLNHDAMYWYRQDPGQGLRLIYYSQIVNDFQKGDIAEGYSVSREKKESFPLTVTSAQKNPTAFYLCASSIASGLGTKEAFFGQGTRLTVV.

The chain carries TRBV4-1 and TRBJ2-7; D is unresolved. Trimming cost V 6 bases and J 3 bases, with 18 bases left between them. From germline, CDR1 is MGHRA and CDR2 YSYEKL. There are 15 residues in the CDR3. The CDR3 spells CASREAPIDLYEQYF. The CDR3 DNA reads TGCGCCAGCAGAGAAGCGCCTATCGATCTCTACGAGCAGTACTTC.

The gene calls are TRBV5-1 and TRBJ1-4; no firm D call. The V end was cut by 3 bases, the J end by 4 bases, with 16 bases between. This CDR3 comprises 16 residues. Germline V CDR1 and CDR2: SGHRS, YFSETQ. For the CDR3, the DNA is TGCGCCAGCAGCTCCCAGACTGGAAGGAGTAATGAAAAACTGTTTTTT. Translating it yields CASSSQTGRSNEKLFF.

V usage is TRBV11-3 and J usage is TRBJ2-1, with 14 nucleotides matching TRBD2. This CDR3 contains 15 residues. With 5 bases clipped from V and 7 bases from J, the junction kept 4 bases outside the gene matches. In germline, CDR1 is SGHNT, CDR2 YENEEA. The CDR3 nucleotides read TGTGCCAGCAGCCCCGGGACTAGCGGGAGTAATGAGCAGTTCTTC. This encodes CASSPGTSGSNEQFF.

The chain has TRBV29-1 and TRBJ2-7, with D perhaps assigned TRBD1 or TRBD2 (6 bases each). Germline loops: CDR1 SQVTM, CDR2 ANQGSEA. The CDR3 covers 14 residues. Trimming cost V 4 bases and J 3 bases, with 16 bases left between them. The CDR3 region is CSVVEGGQVYEQYF. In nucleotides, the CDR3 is TGCAGCGTTGTAGAGGGGGGACAAGTCTACGAGCAGTACTTC.

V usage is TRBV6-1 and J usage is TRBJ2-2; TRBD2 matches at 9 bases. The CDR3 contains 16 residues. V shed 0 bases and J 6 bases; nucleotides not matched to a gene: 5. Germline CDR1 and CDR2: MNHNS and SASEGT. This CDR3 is CASSEASGRSPGELFF. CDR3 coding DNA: TGTGCCAGCAGTGAAGCGAGCGGGAGGTCCCCCGGGGAGCTGTTTTTT.

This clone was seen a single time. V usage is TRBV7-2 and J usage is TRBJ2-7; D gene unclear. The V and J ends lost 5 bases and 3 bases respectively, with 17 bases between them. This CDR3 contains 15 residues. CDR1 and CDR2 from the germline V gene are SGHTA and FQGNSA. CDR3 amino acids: CASSETHFASYEQYF. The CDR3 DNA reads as TGTGCCAGCAGCGAAACACATTTCGCGAGCTACGAGCAGTACTTC.

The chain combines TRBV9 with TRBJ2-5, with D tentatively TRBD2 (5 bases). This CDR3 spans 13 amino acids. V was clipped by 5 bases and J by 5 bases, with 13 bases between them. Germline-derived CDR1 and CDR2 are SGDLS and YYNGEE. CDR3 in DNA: TGTGCCAGCAGTGGACTCTTAAAGGAGACCCAGTACTTC. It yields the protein CASSGLLKETQYF.

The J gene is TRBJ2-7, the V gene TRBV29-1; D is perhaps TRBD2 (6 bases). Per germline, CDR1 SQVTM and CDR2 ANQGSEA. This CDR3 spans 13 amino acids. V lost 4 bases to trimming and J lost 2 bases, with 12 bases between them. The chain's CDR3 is CSVVSGSTYEQYF. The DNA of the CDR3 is TGCAGCGTTGTGAGCGGGTCTACCTACGAGCAGTACTTC.

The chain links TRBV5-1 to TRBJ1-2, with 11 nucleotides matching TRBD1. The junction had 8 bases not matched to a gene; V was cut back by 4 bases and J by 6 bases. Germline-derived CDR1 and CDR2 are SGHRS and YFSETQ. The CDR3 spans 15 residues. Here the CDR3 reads CASSSGQGAPNGYTF. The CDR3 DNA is TGCGCCAGCAGCAGTGGACAGGGGGCCCCGAATGGCTACACCTTC.

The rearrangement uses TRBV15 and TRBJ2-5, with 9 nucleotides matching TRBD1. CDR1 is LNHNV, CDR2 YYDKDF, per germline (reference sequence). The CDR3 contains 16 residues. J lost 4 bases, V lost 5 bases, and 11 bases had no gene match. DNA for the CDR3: TGTGCCACCAGCGGAAGACAGGGGGTGTACGGAGAGACCCAGTACTTC. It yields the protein CATSGRQGVYGETQYF.

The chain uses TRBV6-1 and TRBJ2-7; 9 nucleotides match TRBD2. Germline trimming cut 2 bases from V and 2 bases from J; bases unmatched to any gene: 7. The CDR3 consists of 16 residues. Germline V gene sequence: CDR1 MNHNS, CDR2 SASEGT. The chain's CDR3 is CASSERSSGAAYEQYF. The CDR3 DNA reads TGTGCCAGCAGTGAAAGGTCTAGCGGGGCCGCCTACGAGCAGTACTTC.

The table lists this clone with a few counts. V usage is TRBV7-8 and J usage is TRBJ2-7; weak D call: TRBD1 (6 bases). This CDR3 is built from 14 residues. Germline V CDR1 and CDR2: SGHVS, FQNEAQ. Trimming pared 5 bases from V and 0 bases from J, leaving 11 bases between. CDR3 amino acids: CASSIYRDSYEQYF. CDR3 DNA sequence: TGTGCCAGCAGCATATACAGGGACTCCTACGAGCAGTACTTC. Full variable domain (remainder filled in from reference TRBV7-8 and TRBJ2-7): GAGVSQSPRYKVAKRGQDVALRCDPISGHVSLFWYQQALGQGPEFLTYFQNEAQLDKSGLPSDRFFAERPEGSVSTLKIQRTQQEDSAVYLCASSIYRDSYEQYFGPGTRLTVT.

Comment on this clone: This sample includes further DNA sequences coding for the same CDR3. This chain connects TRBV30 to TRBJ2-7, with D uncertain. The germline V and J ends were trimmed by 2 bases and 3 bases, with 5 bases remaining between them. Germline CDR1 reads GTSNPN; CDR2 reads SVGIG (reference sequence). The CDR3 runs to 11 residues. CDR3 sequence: CAWSYSYEQYF. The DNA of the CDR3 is TGTGCCTGGAGTTACAGCTACGAGCAGTACTTC. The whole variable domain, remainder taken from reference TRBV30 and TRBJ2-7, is SQTIHQWPATLVQPVGSPLSLECTVEGTSNPNLYWYRQAAGRGLQLLFYSVGIGQISSEVPQNLSASRPQDRQFILSSKKLLLSDSGFYLCAWSYSYEQYFGPGTRLTVT.

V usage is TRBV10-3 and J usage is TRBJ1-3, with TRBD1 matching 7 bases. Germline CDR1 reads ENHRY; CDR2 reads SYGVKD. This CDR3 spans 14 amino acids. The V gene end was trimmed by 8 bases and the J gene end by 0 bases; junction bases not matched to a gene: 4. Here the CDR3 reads CAIRTGFSGNTIYF. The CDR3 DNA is TGTGCCATCCGGACAGGCTTCTCTGGAAACACCATATATTTT.

CDR3 amino acids: CASSRRDRGYEQYF. The CDR3 DNA reads as TGTGCCAGCAGCCGCCGGGACAGGGGATACGAGCAGTACTTC. The chain recombines TRBV13 with TRBJ2-7; TRBD1 matches 10 bases. Germline V gene lookup returns CDR1 PRHDT and CDR2 FYEKMQ (reference sequence). Germline trimming cut 5 bases from V and 4 bases from J; bases unmatched to any gene: 5. The CDR3 is 14 amino acids.

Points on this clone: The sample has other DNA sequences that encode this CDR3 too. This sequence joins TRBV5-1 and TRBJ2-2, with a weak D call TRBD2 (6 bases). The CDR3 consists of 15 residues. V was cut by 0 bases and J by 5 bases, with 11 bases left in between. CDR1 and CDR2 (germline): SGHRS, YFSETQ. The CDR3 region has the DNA TGCGCCAGCAGCTTGGTAGCCGGAGGGACCGGGGAGCTGTTTTTT. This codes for CASSLVAGGTGELFF.

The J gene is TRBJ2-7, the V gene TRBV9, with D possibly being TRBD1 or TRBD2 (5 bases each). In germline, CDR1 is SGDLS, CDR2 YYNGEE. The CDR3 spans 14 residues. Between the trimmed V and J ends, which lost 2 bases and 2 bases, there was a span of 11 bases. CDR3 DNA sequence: TGTGCCAGCAGCGTTGGGGACGCAGCCTACGAGCAGTACTTC. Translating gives CASSVGDAAYEQYF.

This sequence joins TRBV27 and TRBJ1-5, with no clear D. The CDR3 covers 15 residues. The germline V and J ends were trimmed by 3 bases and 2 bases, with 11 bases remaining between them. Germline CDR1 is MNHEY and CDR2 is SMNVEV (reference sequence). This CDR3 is CASSFGFQGNQPQHF. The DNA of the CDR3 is TGTGCCAGCAGTTTTGGTTTTCAGGGCAATCAGCCCCAGCATTTT.

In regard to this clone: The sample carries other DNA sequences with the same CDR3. The CDR3 DNA follows: TGTGCCAGCAGCTGGGGCGGAGAGACCCAGTACTTC. Amino acids: CASSWGGETQYF. The rearrangement links TRBV7-8 to TRBJ2-5, with TRBD1 as a possible D gene (5 bases). Germline CDR1 SGHVS, CDR2 FQNEAQ. The ends were cut back, 4 bases at V and 4 bases at J, with 7 bases in the middle. This CDR3 is 12 amino acids long.

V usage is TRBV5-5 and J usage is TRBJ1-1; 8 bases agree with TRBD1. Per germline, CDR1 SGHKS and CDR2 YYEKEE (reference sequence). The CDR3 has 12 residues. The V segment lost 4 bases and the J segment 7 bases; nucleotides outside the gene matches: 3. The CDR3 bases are TGTGCCAGCAGCCACGGACAGGGTGAAGCTTTCTTT. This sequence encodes CASSHGQGEAFF. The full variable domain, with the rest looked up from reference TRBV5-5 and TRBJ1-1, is DAGVTQSPTHLIKTRGQQVTLRCSPISGHKSVSWYQQVLGQGPQFIFQYYEKEERGRGNFPDRFSARQFPNYSSELNVNALLLGDSALYLCASSHGQGEAFFGQGTRLTVV.